Sequencing of this T cell receptor (beta chain) was carried out in a study of blood T cell repertoires in COVID-19. Germline loops: CDR1 SQVTM, CDR2 ANQGSEA. The CDR3 contains 13 residues. V gave up 5 bases and J gave up 0 bases, with 8 bases separating them. In the original processing: Reference gene primers were amplified, and this amplification served to estimate nucleated cell counts. The assay was immunoSEQ multiplex PCR, and TCRdb's table has in-frame clones only and misses some. V, J and clone size reflect that table, while D and trimming were determined from the DNA. The sample includes almost 500,000 clones, 88% of them seen just once.

The sequence derives from a woman aged 60-75 years who had recovered from COVID-19. V gene TRBV29-1 combines with J gene TRBJ1-5, with D maybe TRBD1 (5 bases). Sequences were obtained from PBMCs or T cells enriched from blood (not recorded which). The CDR3 DNA reads as TGCAGCGTTTCAGGGAATAGCAATCAGCCCCAGCATTTT. Translation: CSVSGNSNQPQHF. The entire variable domain, with the rest obtained from reference TRBV29-1 and TRBJ1-5, is as follows: SAVISQKPSRDICQRGTSLTIQCQVDSQVTMMFWYRQQPGQSLTLIATANQGSEATYESGFVIDKFPISRPNLTFSTLTVSNMSPEDSSIYLCSVSGNSNQPQHFGDGTRLSIL.